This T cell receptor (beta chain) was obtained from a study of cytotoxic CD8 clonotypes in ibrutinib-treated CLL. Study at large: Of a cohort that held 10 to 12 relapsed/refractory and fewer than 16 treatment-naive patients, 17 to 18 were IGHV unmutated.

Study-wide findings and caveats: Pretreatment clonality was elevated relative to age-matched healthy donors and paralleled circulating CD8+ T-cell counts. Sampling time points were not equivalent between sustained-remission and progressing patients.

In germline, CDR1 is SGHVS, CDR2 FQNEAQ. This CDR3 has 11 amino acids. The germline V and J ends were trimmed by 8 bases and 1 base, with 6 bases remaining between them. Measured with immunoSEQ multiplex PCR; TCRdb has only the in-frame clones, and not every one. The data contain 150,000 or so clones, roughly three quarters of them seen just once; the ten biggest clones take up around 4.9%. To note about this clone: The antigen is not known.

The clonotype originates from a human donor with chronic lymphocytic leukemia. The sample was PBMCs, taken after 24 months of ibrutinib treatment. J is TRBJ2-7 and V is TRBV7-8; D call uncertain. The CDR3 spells CASGPSYEQYF. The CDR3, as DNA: TGTGCCAGCGGGCCTTCCTACGAGCAGTACTTC.